This TCR beta chain was profiled in a study of neurological immune-mediated disorders (dated by TCRdb to between 2017 and 2020). The study in broad terms: Using UMI-based sequencing, the study compared peripheral blood TCR-beta repertoires from patients with HTLV-I-associated myelopathy (HAM/TSP), patients with multiple sclerosis, and healthy controls. The cohort comprised about 71 subjects: approximately 15 HAM/TSP patients, approximately 34 multiple sclerosis patients and about 20 healthy controls. The roughly 99 TCR-beta libraries covered PBMC samples along with longitudinal samples, technical triplicates, and paired sorted CD4+ and CD8+ T-cell subsets.

This clonotype was recorded at least ten times. Its binding antigen is unknown. No base-level quality is on record; no much larger clone is a single base apart. Blood bank volunteers in Maryland, USA served as the healthy controls. For unsorted PBMC libraries, 2 million PBMCs were used after storage in RNAlater at -80 degrees C until RNA extraction. PBMCs were separated from peripheral blood using Ficoll-Hypaque density gradient centrifugation and then cryopreserved in liquid nitrogen. On the study overall, not on this receptor specifically: TCR clonal expansion was greatest in HAM/TSP patients and smallest in MS patients, who ranked below even healthy controls. Expanded clones from different subjects shared no identical CDR3 amino acid sequences, which suggests that TCR-beta repertoires were private in all groups.

cDNA synthesis used template-switch 5'RACE with a primer carrying a 10-nucleotide random unique molecular identifier tagging each TCR transcript. Every sequencing run yielded over 190 million TCR-beta sequences covering 15-18 subjects. The RNeasy kit was used for extraction of total RNA. TCR-beta VDJ regions were amplified with primers for the TCR constant region and the 5'RACE anchor, using the KAPA Real-time Library Amplification kit. Sample indexes and Illumina adaptors were added in a first PCR, after which library yield was increased in a second PCR. After purification with Ampure beads, the TCR product of roughly 650 bp was size-selected on a 2% E-gel SizeSelection system. Library quality was checked on a Bioanalyzer, concentration was measured with Qubit, and libraries were quantified with the Kapa Library Quantification kit before pooling. An Illumina HiSeq 2500 was used to sequence the libraries paired-end at 2 x 150 bp. To increase sequence diversity, roughly 24-32% phiX was spiked into each library pool. The original methods were these. Quality-filtered reads were processed with the UMI-based MiGEC pipeline, and over 90% of raw TCR sequences were removed by the MiGEC pipeline during error correction. IMGT germline references were used for alignment of VDJ genes, and clonotypes were defined by a unique CDR3 amino acid sequence together with V-J genes. Clonal expansion, Shannon diversity and CDR3 relatedness were evaluated with VDJtools (CalcPairwiseDistances, ClusterSamples), while phylogenetic trees were built in CLCbio workbench. Using coefficient-of-variation modelling across technical triplicates, the study counted a clone as expanded if it had at least 8 unique UMIs. The public reads were quality trimmed at Q25 with fastp and then assembled into clones with MiXCR by TCRdb, keeping productive beta chains. Entries are consolidated by CDR3 protein sequence, retaining the most common genes and DNA. What appears here as the V and J calls and clone size reflects TCRdb's work, not the paper's. In this sample the table shows about 77,000 distinct CDR3 sequences, under 10% of which occur a single time. The ten largest clones represent about 1.7% of the sample.

According to the germline V gene, CDR1 reads SGHRS and CDR2 reads YFSETQ. Trimming takes 2 bases from V and 10 bases from J, and the germline ends sit 13 bases apart. The CDR3 starts with the cysteine, ends with the phenylalanine, and has 13 residues. The kept DNA is CDR3 alone, 39 bases in frame from the first base. Sequenced material: PBMCs. The V gene is TRBV5-1 and the J gene is TRBJ2-1, with the D call perhaps TRBD1 or TRBD2, each one matching 5 bases. The receptor was isolated from a man aged 50-60 years in good health. The CDR3 in this case is CASSLHSGTEQFF. The DNA sequence follows: TGCGCCAGCAGCTTACACTCCGGGACGGAGCAGTTCTTC.